This TCR beta chain was sequenced during a study of cytomegalovirus exposure and HLA in healthy donors. Whole-study context: Early on, a data release was issued that held tens of millions of unique TCRs from HLA-typed donors.

PCR was performed using 60 Vbeta and 13 Jbeta primers. Generated by immunoSEQ multiplex PCR, the TCRdb table keeps only in-frame clones and is missing some. The table lists some 90,000 clones, 65% to 80% of them singletons, with roughly 13% in the top ten. The CDR3 runs 15 residues. V lost 6 bases and J lost 6; bases outside the gene matches: 5. Looked up from germline, CDR1 is MDHEN and CDR2 is SYDVKM. Points on this clone: As yet, its antigen is unknown.

Likely unrecorded immune exposures existed in these nominally healthy donors. Study-wide results and limits: DRB1 had the most TCR associations and HLA-C the fewest, a later analysis found, with rates varying by HLA locus.

The sequence derives from a woman between 65 and 79 years old in good health and CMV-seropositive. Sequencing was performed on PBMCs. V and J are TRBV28 and TRBJ2-2; 12 nucleotides align to TRBD2. The CDR3 DNA sequence: TGTGCCAGCAGGACTAGCGGGAGAATAGCCGGGGAGCTGTTTTTT. This gives the protein CASRTSGRIAGELFF.